These T cell receptor beta chains were read from a single sample in a study of neurological immune-mediated disorders. TCRdb re-called the 5' RACE reads through MiXCR, storing one row per CDR3 protein. The sample lists fewer than 30,000 distinct CDR3 sequences; roughly 21% were seen once. Sequencing was carried out using PBMCs. The receptor source for this set is a woman in her sixties in good health. CDR3s include the opening cysteine and the closing phenylalanine or tryptophan. The D gene is left open where the match is weak. Some rows mark clone size as missing; the rest say once, few, many or name a class of expanded clone.

.	many	TRBV6-5	TRBJ1-5	CASNAGGFNQPQHF	TGTGCCAGCAATGCGGGGGGATTCAATCAGCCCCAGCATTTT
.	many	TRBV7-8	TRBJ2-7	CASSVRDGSYEQYF	TGTGCCAGCAGCGTACGGGACGGCTCCTACGAGCAGTACTTC
TRBD2	.	TRBV5-1	TRBJ2-3	CASSLAGRMYTQYF	TGTGCCAGCAGCTTAGCGGGACGTATGTATACGCAGTATTTT
.	many	TRBV20-1	TRBJ1-4	CSASSGTLYEKLFF	TGCAGTGCTAGTTCCGGGACTCTCTACGAAAAACTGTTTTTT
.	.	TRBV18	TRBJ2-2	CASSPRDNTGELFF	TGTGCCAGCTCACCACGTGATAACACCGGGGAGCTGTTTTTT
.	.	TRBV9	TRBJ1-2	CASSVVQEYGYTF	TGTGCCAGCAGCGTAGTGCAAGAGTATGGCTACACCTTC
TRBD1	many	TRBV29-1	TRBJ1-3	CSVSPGTGVGNTIYF	TGCAGCGTTTCCCCCGGAACAGGGGTTGGAAACACCATATATTTT
.	.	TRBV5-5	TRBJ1-5	CASSLVDRSNQPQHF	TGTGCCAGCAGCTTGGTGGACCGTAGCAATCAGCCCCAGCATTTT
.	medium-sized	TRBV9	TRBJ2-2	CASSVTGYAGELFF	TGTGCCAGCAGCGTTACAGGGTACGCCGGGGAGCTGTTTTTT
TRBD2	.	TRBV6-4	TRBJ2-1	CASSGSGTPGNEQFF	TGTGCCAGCAGCGGAAGCGGGACCCCCGGCAATGAGCAGTTCTTC
TRBD1	many	TRBV5-1	TRBJ2-7	CASRTGGGYEQYF	TGCGCCAGCAGGACAGGGGGCGGGTACGAGCAGTACTTC
.	many	TRBV12-3/TRBV12-4	TRBJ2-1	CASSPGGLYGTYNEQFF	TGTGCCAGCAGTCCCGGCGGACTATACGGGACCTACAATGAGCAGTTCTTC
.	many	TRBV15	TRBJ2-1	CATSREQNYYNEQFF	TGTGCCACCAGCAGAGAGCAGAACTATTACAATGAGCAGTTCTTC
TRBD1	many	TRBV7-2	TRBJ2-3	CASSLGTGSTDTQYF	TGTGCCAGCAGCCTTGGGACAGGGAGCACAGATACGCAGTATTTT
.	many	TRBV5-1	TRBJ1-3	CASRPDGHSGNTIYF	TGCGCCAGCAGACCCGACGGCCACTCTGGAAACACCATATATTTT
.	many	TRBV29-1	TRBJ1-5	CSVYSNQPQHF	TGCAGCGTTTATAGCAATCAGCCCCAGCATTTT